This section outlines one T cell receptor beta chain sequence together with its context. Its matching antigen is unknown. This record comes from a study of T cell responses to AZD1222 COVID-19 vaccine. Broader study findings: Donor demographics were predominantly white British with a female majority; clonal diversity may be underestimated. Recipients of AZD1222 seropositive at baseline numbered only six or seven. Nearly half of unique spike-specific TCRs reportedly avoided B.1.351 and B.1.1.7 mutated regions.

Germline-derived CDR1 and CDR2 are WNHNN and SYGVQD (reference sequence). CDR3 length: 15 residues. Trimming at V came to 5 bases and at J to 4 bases, leaving 9 bases not matched to a gene. Some clones are missing from TCRdb's copy, which holds only in-frame ones; the method was immunoSEQ multiplex PCR. The sample carries about 140,000 clones, 88% recorded once. The sequencing used peripheral blood, collected on day 0 of AZD1222 vaccination. The clonotype comes from an adult in good health. The rearrangement uses TRBV10-1 and TRBJ2-7; TRBD2 matches at 9 bases. CDR3 loop: CASSSTGTSRYEQYF. In DNA, the CDR3 is TGCGCCAGCAGTTCCACCGGGACTAGCAGGTACGAGCAGTACTTC.